This is a list of T cell receptor beta chains from one sample in a study of T cell responses to AZD1222 COVID-19 vaccine. The protocol was immunoSEQ multiplex PCR, while the TCRdb copy is restricted to in-frame clones and leaves out a portion. The repertoire holds 140,000 or so clones, 86% seen once, with less than 6% in the top ten. The specimen was peripheral blood, collected 28 days after the second AZD1222 dose. The receptors originated from an adult who received the AZD1222 COVID-19 vaccine. The CDR3 runs from the conserved cysteine through the conserved F or W. Fields, in order: V gene, clone size, D gene, J gene, CDR3 protein, CDR3 DNA. A D gene is named only where the DNA matches it firmly. Not every row has a clone size; where given, it reads once, few, many or a size class.

V gene: TRBV10-3
clone size: once
D gene: -
J gene: TRBJ2-7
CDR3 protein: CAISGGGPPRHEQYF
CDR3 DNA: TGTGCCATCAGTGGTGGAGGGCCTCCGCGACACGAGCAGTACTTC

V gene: TRBV4-2
clone size: -
D gene: -
J gene: TRBJ2-3
CDR3 protein: CASSQVGTLTDTQYF
CDR3 DNA: TGTGCCAGCAGCCAAGTCGGGACCCTCACAGATACGCAGTATTTT

V gene: TRBV11-2
clone size: -
D gene: -
J gene: TRBJ1-1
CDR3 protein: CASSFWGSTDAFF
CDR3 DNA: TGTGCCAGCAGCTTCTGGGGTTCTACTGATGCTTTCTTT

V gene: TRBV6-1
clone size: once
D gene: -
J gene: TRBJ1-1
CDR3 protein: CASSEALGPNTEAFF
CDR3 DNA: TGTGCCAGCAGTGAAGCGCTAGGGCCAAACACTGAAGCTTTCTTT

V gene: TRBV9
clone size: -
D gene: -
J gene: TRBJ1-6
CDR3 protein: CASSVLDRHNSPLHF
CDR3 DNA: TGTGCCAGCAGCGTCTTGGACAGACATAATTCACCCCTCCACTTT

V gene: TRBV19
clone size: -
D gene: -
J gene: TRBJ1-2
CDR3 protein: CASSRPRGGVNYGYTF
CDR3 DNA: TGTGCCAGTAGTCGACCCCGGGGGGGCGTTAACTATGGCTACACCTTC

V gene: TRBV6-5
clone size: -
D gene: -
J gene: TRBJ1-1
CDR3 protein: CASSYSYGLEAFF
CDR3 DNA: TGTGCCAGCAGTTACTCGTACGGTCTTGAAGCTTTCTTT

V gene: TRBV15
clone size: -
D gene: TRBD1
J gene: TRBJ1-4
CDR3 protein: CATSRDRQGGGEKLFF
CDR3 DNA: TGTGCCACCAGCAGAGATCGACAGGGCGGTGGTGAAAAACTGTTTTTT

V gene: TRBV18
clone size: few
D gene: -
J gene: TRBJ1-4
CDR3 protein: CASSPQGRNEKLFF
CDR3 DNA: TGTGCCAGCTCACCACAGGGGCGAAATGAAAAACTGTTTTTT

V gene: TRBV9
clone size: -
D gene: -
J gene: TRBJ1-1
CDR3 protein: CASSVGTVNTEAFF
CDR3 DNA: TGTGCCAGCAGCGTAGGGACAGTGAACACTGAAGCTTTCTTT

V gene: TRBV5-1
clone size: once
D gene: -
J gene: TRBJ1-4
CDR3 protein: CASSGRAAGANEKLFF
CDR3 DNA: TGCGCCAGCAGCGGAAGGGCGGCAGGTGCTAATGAAAAACTGTTTTTT

V gene: TRBV12-5
clone size: few
D gene: -
J gene: TRBJ1-1
CDR3 protein: CASGENTEAFF
CDR3 DNA: TGTGCTAGTGGCGAGAACACTGAAGCTTTCTTT

V gene: TRBV5-1
clone size: once
D gene: -
J gene: TRBJ2-5
CDR3 protein: CASSRGPRETQYF
CDR3 DNA: TGCGCCAGCAGCAGGGGCCCTCGGGAGACCCAGTACTTC

V gene: TRBV7-9
clone size: once
D gene: -
J gene: TRBJ2-1
CDR3 protein: CASSLDVGKQFF
CDR3 DNA: TGTGCCAGCAGCTTAGATGTGGGGAAGCAGTTCTTC

V gene: TRBV12-3/TRBV12-4
clone size: -
D gene: -
J gene: TRBJ2-7
CDR3 protein: CASTAVGYEQYF
CDR3 DNA: TGTGCCAGCACCGCTGTAGGGTACGAGCAGTACTTC